This T cell receptor beta chain was retrieved from a study of blood T cell repertoires in COVID-19. V was cut by 3 bases and J by 4 bases, with 9 bases left in between. The CDR3 is 13 residues long. TCRdb's copy holds only in-frame clones and misses some; the assay was immunoSEQ multiplex PCR. The sample has about 60,000 clones; under 90% are singletons. The sequenced sample consisted of peripheral blood. The genes are TRBV12-3 or TRBV12-4 and TRBJ1-2, with D possibly being TRBD1 (5 bases). The clonotype was recovered from a human donor in a cohort sampled during active COVID-19. The CDR3 DNA is TGTGCCAGCAGTTTTGGGGCCGCCTATGGCTACACCTTC. Its translation: CASSFGAAYGYTF.